This is a list of T cell receptor beta chains from one sample in a study of glioma-infiltrating T cells. TCRdb passed the multiplex PCR reads through MiXCR, listing each CDR3 protein once. The sample comprises 150,000 to 200,000 distinct CDR3 sequences, 32% of which are singletons, and around 21% rests with the top ten. Sequenced input: glioma tissue, nonneoplastic brain tissue, or PBMCs (not recorded which). The origin of the receptors is a human donor with low-grade glioma or glioblastoma, undergoing nonglioma brain surgery, or in good health (not recorded which). Each CDR3 is given with its conserved first and last residue. Each record gives: J gene, clone size, D gene, V gene, CDR3 DNA, CDR3 protein. The D gene is left open where the match is weak. For some rows the clone size is stated as once, few or many, or as a class when expanded; others skip it.

TRBJ2-1 | few | TRBD2 | TRBV18 | TGTGCCAGCTCCCCCGGACTAGCGGGGATTGGGGGTTACAATGAGCAGTTCTTC | CASSPGLAGIGGYNEQFF
TRBJ2-7 | . | TRBD1 | TRBV6-6 | TGTGCCAGCAGTGGACCGACAGGGCGATATTACAACGAGCAGTACTTC | CASSGPTGRYYNEQYF
TRBJ2-1 | . | TRBD2 | TRBV5-1 | TGCGCCAGCAGCTTGGCGGGAGGACTGAGCTCCTACAATGGGCAGTTCTTC | CASSLAGGLSSYNGQFF
TRBJ1-2 | many | . | TRBV10-3 | TGTGCCATCAGTGAGTCGATCGGCGTTAACTATGGCTACACCTTC | CAISESIGVNYGYTF
TRBJ2-4 | many | TRBD1 | TRBV6-1 | TGTGCCAGCAGTGCAGTCCGGGACAGGCAAAACATTCAGTACTTC | CASSAVRDRQNIQYF
TRBJ1-4 | . | . | TRBV18 | TGTGCCAGCTCACCGAATGAAAAACTGTTTTTT | CASSPNEKLFF
TRBJ1-1 | many | . | TRBV5-4 | TGTGCCAGCAGCTTGGACACCTACACTGAAGCTTTCTTT | CASSLDTYTEAFF
TRBJ2-5 | many | . | TRBV2 | TGTGCCAGCAAGTATCAAGAGACCCAGTACTTC | CASKYQETQYF
TRBJ2-1 | many | . | TRBV6-2/TRBV6-3 | TGTGCCAGCAGTTACGTCGGGGTTTCTTCATTGCCCCATCACAATGAGCAGTTCTTC | CASSYVGVSSLPHHNEQFF
TRBJ1-5 | many | . | TRBV19 | TGTGCCAGTAGTAGGAAACAGGGTTCGAATCAGCCCCAGCATTTT | CASSRKQGSNQPQHF
TRBJ2-1 | few | . | TRBV12-3/TRBV12-4 | TGTGCCAGCAGTTCTACAATTATCAATGAGCAGTTCTTC | CASSSTIINEQFF
TRBJ2-5 | many | TRBD2 | TRBV10-3 | TGTGCCATCGGGTCTAGCGGCCCAGAGACCCAGTACTTC | CAIGSSGPETQYF
TRBJ1-1 | few | . | TRBV9 | TGTGCCAGCAGCGTAGAGGGTCGGAACACTGAAGCTTTCTTT | CASSVEGRNTEAFF
TRBJ1-3 | many | TRBD1 | TRBV6-6 | TGTGCCAGCAGTTACTACTCGGACAGGGTTGGAAACACCATATATTTT | CASSYYSDRVGNTIYF
TRBJ2-1 | many | TRBD2 | TRBV20-1 | TGCAGTGCTAGACTACTAGCGGGACACAATGAGCAGTTCTTC | CSARLLAGHNEQFF
TRBJ1-1 | many | . | TRBV2 | TGTGCCAGCAGTGAAGAGCAGTTACTGAACACTGAAGCTTTCTTT | CASSEEQLLNTEAFF
TRBJ2-5 | . | TRBD1 | TRBV19 | TGTGCCAGTACGGGACAGGGCGGAGAGGCCCAGTACTTC | CASTGQGGEAQYF
TRBJ2-1 | many | . | TRBV7-6 | TGTGCCAGCAATCGGCGGGGTGGCTCCTACAATGAGCAGTTCTTC | CASNRRGGSYNEQFF
TRBJ1-3 | many | . | TRBV18 | TGTGCCAGCTCACCTCTGGACTCTGGAAACACCATATATTTT | CASSPLDSGNTIYF
TRBJ2-5 | many | . | TRBV20-1 | TGCAGTGCTAGAGAAAGCCAGCGGGCCCAAGAGACCCAGTACTTC | CSARESQRAQETQYF
TRBJ1-5 | many | . | TRBV28 | TGTGCCAGCGAGGGTTTCGGGAATCAGCCCCAGCATTTT | CASEGFGNQPQHF
TRBJ2-5 | few | TRBD2 | TRBV5-4 | TGTGCCAGCAGCTCCGAGCGGGAGCATTGGGAGACCCAGTACTTC | CASSSEREHWETQYF
TRBJ2-1 | many | TRBD2 | TRBV20-1 | TGCAGTGCTAGAGGGTGGGGCACTAGCGGGAGGGCGGATGAGCAGTTCTTC | CSARGWGTSGRADEQFF
TRBJ2-3 | . | . | TRBV5-1 | TGCGCCAGCAGCTTGGACAAGAGCACAGATACGCAGTATTTT | CASSLDKSTDTQYF
TRBJ2-1 | once | . | TRBV6-1 | TGTGCCAGCAGCCGACAGCCGAGAGGGTCTTACAATGAGCAGTTATTC | CASSRQPRGSYNEQLF
TRBJ2-7 | . | TRBD1 | TRBV27 | TGTGCCCTCCTCTTATCCGGACAGGGAACCTACGAGCAGTACTTC | CALLLSGQGTYEQYF
TRBJ2-1 | many | . | TRBV4-3 | TGCGCCAGCAGCCAAGAGAGAGGGTTTGAGCAGTTCTTC | CASSQERGFEQFF
TRBJ2-1 | many | . | TRBV28 | TGTGCCAGCAGTTCTATGGGGGGGGCGACCTACAATGAGCAGTTCTTC | CASSSMGGATYNEQFF
TRBJ1-1 | many | . | TRBV20-1 | TGCAGTGCTAGTCCGAGGGATGAAGCTTTCTTT | CSASPRDEAFF
TRBJ2-7 | few | TRBD1 | TRBV10-3 | TGTGCCATCAGTTTTGGACAGGGCTCCGAGCAGTACTTC | CAISFGQGSEQYF
TRBJ1-2 | many | . | TRBV6-2/TRBV6-3 | TGTGCCAGCAGTCTCACCCCAGACGCCTATGGCTACACCTTC | CASSLTPDAYGYTF
TRBJ2-3 | . | . | TRBV30 | TGTGCCTGGAACCGGGGGCCTGCAGATACGCAGTATTTT | CAWNRGPADTQYF
TRBJ2-1 | many | TRBD2 | TRBV19 | TGTGCCAGTTCTGGACTAGCGGAAAATGAGCAGTTCTTC | CASSGLAENEQFF
TRBJ1-5 | many | . | TRBV7-9 | TGTGCCAGCAGCTCATTTATCGGGCCCCAGCATTTT | CASSSFIGPQHF
TRBJ2-1 | . | . | TRBV19 | TGTGCCAGTAGTAGAGCCAATGAGCGGTTCTTC | CASSRANERFF